This TCR beta chain is from a study of cytomegalovirus exposure and HLA in healthy donors. The overall study: The study's early data release held roughly 90 million unique TCRs from HLA-typed donors.

To note about this clone: Antigen: not known.

J gave up 4 bases and V 3 bases, and 10 bases lay outside the gene matches. The germline V gene has CDR1 SGHRS and CDR2 YFSETQ. The CDR3 length is 15 residues. Notes on the study in general: In vitro experiments confirmed that three CMV-associated chains were specific for CMV antigens. An analysis that came later showed most CMV-associated TCR beta chains appearing HLA-restricted. The productive fraction for most TCR beta V segments was about 90% or about 30% in an earlier analysis.

The PCR contained 60 Vbeta and 13 Jbeta primers. The repertoire was sequenced with immunoSEQ multiplex PCR; TCRdb's copy has only in-frame clones and lacks some. The sample has about 99,000 clones; 70% to 80% are singletons. The chain carries TRBV5-1 and TRBJ2-7, with TRBD2 matching over 7 bases. Sequenced input: PBMCs. This TCR derives from a man in his forties in good health and CMV-seronegative. CDR3 in DNA: TGCGCCAGCAGCTCGGATGGACTAGTTGGATACGAGCAGTACTTC. Translated, it gives CASSSDGLVGYEQYF. Full variable domain (remainder filled in from reference TRBV5-1 and TRBJ2-7): KAGVTQTPRYLIKTRGQQVTLSCSPISGHRSVSWYQQTPGQGLQFLFEYFSETQRNKGNFPGRFSGRQFSNSRSEMNVSTLELGDSALYLCASSSDGLVGYEQYFGPGTRLTVT.